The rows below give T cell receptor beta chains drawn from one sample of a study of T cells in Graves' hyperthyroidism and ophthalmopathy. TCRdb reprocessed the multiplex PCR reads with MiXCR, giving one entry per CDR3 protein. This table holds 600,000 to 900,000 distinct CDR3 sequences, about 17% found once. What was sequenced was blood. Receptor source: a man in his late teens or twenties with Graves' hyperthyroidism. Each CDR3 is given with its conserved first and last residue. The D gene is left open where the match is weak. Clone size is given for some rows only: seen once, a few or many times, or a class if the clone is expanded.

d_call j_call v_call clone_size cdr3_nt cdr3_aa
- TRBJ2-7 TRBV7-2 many TGTGCCAGCGGTTCCGGGAGCTACGAGCAGTACTTC CASGSGSYEQYF
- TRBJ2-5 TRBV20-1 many TGCAGTGCTAGAACAATCCAAGAGACCCAGTACTTC CSARTIQETQYF
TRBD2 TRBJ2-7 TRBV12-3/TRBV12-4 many TGTGCCAGCAGGCGAGCGGGGGGCGGCGGCCCCTCCTACGAGCAGTACTTC CASRRAGGGGPSYEQYF
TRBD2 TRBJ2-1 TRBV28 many TGTGCCAGCAGCTCCCCGACGAGACGCGGGAGGGCTAAGAATGAGCAGTTCTTC CASSSPTRRGRAKNEQFF
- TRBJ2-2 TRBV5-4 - TGTGCCAGCAGCTTGCAACTAGCGAACACCGGGGAGCTGTTTTTT CASSLQLANTGELFF
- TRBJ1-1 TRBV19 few TGTGCCAGTAGTATAGGGGACCGCAGACCCGGGACTGAAGCTTTCTTT CASSIGDRRPGTEAFF
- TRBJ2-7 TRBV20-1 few TGCAGTGCTAGAGGTCAAACCCGGACACTATGGGATGAGCAGTACTTC CSARGQTRTLWDEQYF
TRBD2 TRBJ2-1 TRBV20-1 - TGCAGTGCCACCGGGACTAGCGGGAGGATGGATGAGCAGTTCTTC CSATGTSGRMDEQFF
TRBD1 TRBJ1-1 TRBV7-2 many TGTGCCAGCAGCAGAGGGACAGCGAACACTGAAGCTTTCTTT CASSRGTANTEAFF
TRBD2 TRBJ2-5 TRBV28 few TGTGCCAGCAGTTTAAGCCTAGCGGGAGTAGGACAAGAGACCCAGTACTTC CASSLSLAGVGQETQYF
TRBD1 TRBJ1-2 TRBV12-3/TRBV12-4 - TGTGCCAGCAGTTTAGTCCAGGGGGGGGCTGGCTACACCTTC CASSLVQGGAGYTF
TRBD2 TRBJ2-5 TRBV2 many TGTGCCAGCAGTTCCGGACTAGCGGGAGATGTCGAGACCCAGTACTTC CASSSGLAGDVETQYF
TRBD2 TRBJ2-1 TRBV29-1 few TGCAGCGTTGATCCAGCGGGAACATACAATGAGCAGTTCTTC CSVDPAGTYNEQFF
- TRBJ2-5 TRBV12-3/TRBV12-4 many TGTGCCAGCAGTTCCTTGGACCGGAGGACCCAGTACTTC CASSSLDRRTQYF
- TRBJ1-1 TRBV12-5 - TGTGCTAGTGGTTTGGTACTCGGCAGGAGGAACACTGAAGCTTTCTTT CASGLVLGRRNTEAFF
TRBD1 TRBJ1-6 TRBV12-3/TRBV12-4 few TGTGCCAGCAGTCCAGGACAGGGTAGGAATTCACCCCTCCACTTT CASSPGQGRNSPLHF
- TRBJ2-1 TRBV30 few TGTGCCTGGACTAGCGAGAGCTCCTACAATGAGCAGTTCTTC CAWTSESSYNEQFF
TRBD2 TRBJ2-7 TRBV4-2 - TGTGCCAGCAGCCAAGTGAGGCTAGCGGGCAGCTACGAGCAGTACTTC CASSQVRLAGSYEQYF
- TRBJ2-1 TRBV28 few TGTGCCAGCAGTGTAGGAGGGCGACTGGGGGATGAGCAGTTCTTC CASSVGGRLGDEQFF
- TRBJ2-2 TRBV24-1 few TGTGCCACCAGTGACCCCGGGGACCTAAATACCGGGGAGCTGTTTTTT CATSDPGDLNTGELFF
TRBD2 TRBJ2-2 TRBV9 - TGTGCCAGCAGCGACATGACTAGCGGGTCCACCGGGGAGCTGTTTTTT CASSDMTSGSTGELFF
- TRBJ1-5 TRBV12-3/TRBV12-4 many TGTGCCAGCAGTTTTGACAGTACCAATCAGCCCCAGCATTTT CASSFDSTNQPQHF
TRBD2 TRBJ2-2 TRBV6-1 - TGTGCCAGCAGTGAAGTAGGGACTAACGGTACCGGGGAGCTGTTTTTT CASSEVGTNGTGELFF
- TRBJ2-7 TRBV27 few TGTGCCAGCAGTTTCCAGGGACCTTCCTACGAGCAGTACTTC CASSFQGPSYEQYF
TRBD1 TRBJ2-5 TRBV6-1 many TGTGCCAGCAGCTGGGGACAGGGAGAGACCCAGTACTTC CASSWGQGETQYF
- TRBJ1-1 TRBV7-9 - TGTGCCAGCAGCATCACAGCAGAAGCTTTCTTT CASSITAEAFF
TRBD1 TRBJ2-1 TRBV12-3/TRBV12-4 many TGTGCCAGCAGCCCGACAGGGTCTAACAATGAGCAGTTCTTC CASSPTGSNNEQFF
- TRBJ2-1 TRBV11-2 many TGTGCCAGCAGCACTGGGAATAATGAGCAGTTCTTC CASSTGNNEQFF
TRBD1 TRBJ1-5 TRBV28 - TGTGCCAGCAGGACCGGGACAGGGACTCAGCCCCAGCATTTT CASRTGTGTQPQHF
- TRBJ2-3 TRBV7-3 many TGTGCCAGCAGCTTATGGGCAGGGTCCACAGATACGCAGTATTTT CASSLWAGSTDTQYF
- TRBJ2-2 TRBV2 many TGTGCCAGCAGAGGACTTTTAACCGGGGAGCTGTTTTTT CASRGLLTGELFF
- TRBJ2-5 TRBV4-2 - TGTGCCAGCAGCCAAGATCCGGGGGTGACAGGGATGAAAGAGACCCAGTACTTC CASSQDPGVTGMKETQYF
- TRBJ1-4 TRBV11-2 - TGTGCCAGCAGCGACGAGGGAGTGAATAATGAAAAACTGTTTTTT CASSDEGVNNEKLFF
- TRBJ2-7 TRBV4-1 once TGCGCCAGCAGCCAAGAATGGGGACGGGTTGACGAGCAGTACTTC CASSQEWGRVDEQYF
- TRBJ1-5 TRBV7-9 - TGTGCCAGCAGCTTCCCCGGGACTGTTAACACAGATACGCAGCATTTT CASSFPGTVNTDTQHF
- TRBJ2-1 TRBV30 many TGTGCCTGGAGCCAGACTAGCTCCTACAATGAGCAGTTCTTC CAWSQTSSYNEQFF
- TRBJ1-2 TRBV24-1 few TGTGCCACCAGTGGAGGGCCAGGCTATGGCTACACCTTC CATSGGPGYGYTF
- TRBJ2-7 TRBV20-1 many TGCAGTGCCGTTCTGGACCGGTCCTACGAGCAGTACTTC CSAVLDRSYEQYF
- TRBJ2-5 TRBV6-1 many TGTGCCAGCAGCTGGGACGGCATTGGGGCCCAGTACTTC CASSWDGIGAQYF
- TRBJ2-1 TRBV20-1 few TGCAGTGCTAGAGACCCAAATCCCAGGGACGGATACAATGAGCAGTTCTTC CSARDPNPRDGYNEQFF
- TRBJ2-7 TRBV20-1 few TGCAGTGCTAGAGAAGTTCGGGACGAGCAGTACTTC CSAREVRDEQYF
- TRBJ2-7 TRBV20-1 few TGCAGTGCTAGACCTATGAACTCCTACGAGCAGTACTTC CSARPMNSYEQYF
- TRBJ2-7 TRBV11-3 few TGTGCCAGCAGCTTAGGAGCGGACAACGAGCAGTACTTC CASSLGADNEQYF
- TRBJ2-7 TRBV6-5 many TGTGCCAGCAGTTACGCTCCCCCGGGACACCCTTCCTACGAGCAGTACTTC CASSYAPPGHPSYEQYF
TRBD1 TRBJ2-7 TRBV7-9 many TGTGCCAGCCAGGGGGCGTACGAGCAGTACTTC CASQGAYEQYF
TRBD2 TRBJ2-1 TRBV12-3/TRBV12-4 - TGTGCCAGCAGCGGACTAGCGGGAAAGGCTGAGCAGTTCTTC CASSGLAGKAEQFF
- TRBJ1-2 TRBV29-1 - TGCAGCGTTGATGCGACCGGTGGCTACACCTTC CSVDATGGYTF
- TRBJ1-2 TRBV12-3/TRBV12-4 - TGTGCCAGCAGTAGGACAGTACGTTTTGGCTACACCTTC CASSRTVRFGYTF
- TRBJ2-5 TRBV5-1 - TGCGCCAGCAGCCTAGCAACCGAGGGGGGGCAAGAGACCCAGTACTTC CASSLATEGGQETQYF
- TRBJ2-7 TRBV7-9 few TGTGCCAGCAGCCTCTGGGGCGCAGGGGATCGGGCCGAGCAGTACTTC CASSLWGAGDRAEQYF